This TCR beta chain was sequenced during a study of T-cell reconstitution after alpha-beta-depleted transplantation in children. CDR1 is SGHRS and CDR2 is YFSETQ in the germline V gene. V dropped 8 bases and J dropped 3 bases, with 21 bases sitting between them. The CDR3 extends over 16 amino acids. It was with unique molecular identifiers that the TCRbeta library was prepared. TCRdb ran MiXCR on the PCR reads and lists one entry per CDR3 protein. The sample has about 410,000 distinct CDR3 sequences, approximately 20% seen once. The input for sequencing was PBMCs from the stem cell graft donor, taken from the stem cell graft. The genes are TRBV5-1 and TRBJ2-1; D gene ambiguous. This clonotype was obtained from a human donor who donated a stem cell graft to a child with acute myeloid leukemia. This chain's CDR3 is CARRRAEDFYYNEQFF. In nucleotides, the CDR3 is TGCGCCAGGCGGAGAGCCGAGGATTTCTACTACAATGAGCAGTTCTTC.